This entry is about one T cell receptor beta chain. Its antigen is not identified. The data are from a study of radiotherapy plus CTLA-4 blockade in lung cancer. Study findings and constraints: Response was reportedly best predicted by early blood T cell clone dynamics, with interferon-beta. Following radiotherapy plus ipilimumab, tumor-derived TCR clones expanded in the blood.

Data came from immunoSEQ multiplex PCR; TCRdb stores just in-frame clones and leaves some out. The data show about 44,000 clones, 70% to 80% seen once. This CDR3 has 17 amino acids. V was clipped by 6 bases and J by 1 base; unmatched bases: 7. The germline V gene encodes CDR1 MDHEN and CDR2 SYDVKM. The sequencing here drew on peripheral blood, taken from a patient treated with radiotherapy plus ipilimumab. The rearrangement uses TRBV28 and TRBJ2-2; 11 bases align to TRBD1. The sequence was obtained from a human donor with non-small cell lung cancer whose response to radiotherapy plus ipilimumab could not be evaluated. CDR3: CASSIRDRGENTGELFF. CDR3 DNA: TGTGCCAGCAGCATCCGGGACAGGGGGGAGAACACCGGGGAGCTGTTTTTT.